This T cell receptor beta chain came from a study of T-cell reconstitution after alpha-beta-depleted transplantation in children. This clonotype was counted many times. TCRbeta library preparation incorporated unique molecular identifiers. TCRdb re-called the PCR reads through MiXCR, storing one row per CDR3 protein. The sample lists some 530,000 distinct CDR3 sequences; around 12% were seen once. Trimming took off 0 bases at V and 4 bases at J, with 8 bases between the two ends. The length of the CDR3 is 13 residues. Germline-derived CDR1 and CDR2 are GTSNPN and SVGIG (reference sequence). The receptor was derived from a human donor who donated a stem cell graft to a child with combined immunodeficiency. This specimen consisted of PBMCs from the stem cell graft donor, obtained from the stem cell graft. The J gene is TRBJ2-3, the V gene TRBV30, with D unclear. This CDR3 is CAWSVRSSDTQYF. As DNA, the CDR3 is TGTGCCTGGAGTGTACGATCGTCAGATACGCAGTATTTT.